Sequencing of this T cell receptor beta chain was carried out in a study of human T cells and chemical hapten exposure. Indicated time point: patch test 3, about 24 weeks after DPC sensitization. Indicated treatment: therapeutic diphenylcyclopropenone sensitization with weekly scalp DPC. Sample donors consisted of patients with alopecia, aged 18 to 70 years, who were suitable for DPC. The V end was cut by 3 bases, the J end by 5 bases, with 5 bases between. This CDR3 comprises 13 residues. The authors' processing: With a range of about 20,000 to 750,000, the median per sample was around 96,000 TCRs. One entry per CDR3 protein results from TCRdb running MiXCR on the RACE reads. These V and J calls derive from TCRdb rather than the authors' analysis. The table lists more than 85,000 distinct CDR3 sequences, around 34% of them singletons.

The specimen comprised whole blood, sampled in connection with sensitization to the hapten diphenylcyclopropenone (DPC). The V call is TRBV12-3 or TRBV12-4, the J call TRBJ1-6; D not resolved. The TCR was taken from a man between 35 and 55 years old with alopecia areata. Some clones in this sample may be carry-over from other donors' samples. CDR3 amino acids: CASSFVDNSPLHF. In DNA, the CDR3 is TGTGCCAGCAGTTTTGTCGATAATTCACCCCTCCACTTT.